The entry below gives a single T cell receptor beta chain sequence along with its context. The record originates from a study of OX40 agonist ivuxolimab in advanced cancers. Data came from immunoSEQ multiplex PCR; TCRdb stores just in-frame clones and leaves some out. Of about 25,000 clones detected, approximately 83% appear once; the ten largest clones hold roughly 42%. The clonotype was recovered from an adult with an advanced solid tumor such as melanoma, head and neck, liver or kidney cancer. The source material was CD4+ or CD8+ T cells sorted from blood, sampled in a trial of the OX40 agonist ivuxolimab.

CDR3 bases: TGTGCCAGTAGTGTTAGCGGGGGGGCCTACGAGCAGTTCTTC. Translation: CASSVSGGAYEQFF. The genes are TRBV19 and TRBJ2-1, with TRBD2 matching 11 bases. Trimming cost V 5 bases and J 10 bases; bases outside gene matches: 7. CDR3 length: 14 residues. Germline V gene data show CDR1 as LNHDA and CDR2 as SQIVND (reference sequence).